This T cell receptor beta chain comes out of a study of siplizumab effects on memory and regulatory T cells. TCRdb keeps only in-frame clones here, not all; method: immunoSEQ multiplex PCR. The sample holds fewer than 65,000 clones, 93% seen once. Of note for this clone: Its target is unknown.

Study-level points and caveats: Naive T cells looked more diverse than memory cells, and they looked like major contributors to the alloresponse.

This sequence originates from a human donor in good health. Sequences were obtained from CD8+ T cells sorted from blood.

CDR3: CASSEAALDGYTF. CDR3 sequence (DNA): TGCGCCAGCTCCGAGGCAGCCCTCGATGGCTACACCTTC. J is TRBJ1-2 and V is TRBV5-1; D is unclear. There are 13 residues in the CDR3. Germline loops: CDR1 SGHRS, CDR2 YFSETQ. V was clipped by 7 bases and J by 6 bases, with 16 bases between them. Combining the CDR3 with reference TRBV5-1 and TRBJ1-2 gives the whole variable domain KAGVTQTPRYLIKTRGQQVTLSCSPISGHRSVSWYQQTPGQGLQFLFEYFSETQRNKGNFPGRFSGRQFSNSRSEMNVSTLELGDSALYLCASSEAALDGYTFGSGTRLTVV.